The clone carrying this T cell receptor (beta chain) was detected many times. The antigen is unknown. The data were taken from a study of Graves' ophthalmopathy and Graves' hyperthyroidism. Study outcomes and limitations: The 13-signature model separated ophthalmopathy from stable hyperthyroidism at almost 90% sensitivity and around 77% specificity. Most thyroid clonotypes expanded beyond 0.001 frequency were also found in blood.

Transcripts of RNA were the source for amplifying TCR beta CDR3 regions. Investigators did first-round RT-PCR with HTBI primers, then second-round multiplex PCR. TCRdb used MiXCR to reprocess the multiplex PCR reads, holding one entry per CDR3 protein. The table shows 450,000 or so distinct CDR3 sequences, with about 15% occurring only once. Ophthalmopathy donors showed moderate-to-severe activity, CAS ≥3, NOSPECS ≥4 and a duration under 3 months. Excluded were patients with other autoimmune diseases, uncontrolled infections, pregnancy or lactation. The CDR3 runs 12 residues. V lost 3 bases and J 3 bases, leaving 6 bases between the germline ends. From germline, CDR1 is SGHAT and CDR2 FQNNGV.

The V call is TRBV11-2, the J call TRBJ2-7, with no clear D. The receptor comes from a woman under 40 with Graves' ophthalmopathy. The sequenced sample consisted of blood. The CDR3 here is CASSFGNYEQYF. The CDR3 nucleotides are TGTGCCAGCAGCTTTGGCAACTACGAGCAGTACTTC. The variable domain in full, with the rest retrieved from reference TRBV11-2 and TRBJ2-7, is EAGVAQSPRYKIIEKRQSVAFWCNPISGHATLYWYQQILGQGPKLLIQFQNNGVVDDSQLPKDRFSAERLKGVDSTLKIQPAKLEDSAVYLCASSFGNYEQYFGPGTRLTVT.